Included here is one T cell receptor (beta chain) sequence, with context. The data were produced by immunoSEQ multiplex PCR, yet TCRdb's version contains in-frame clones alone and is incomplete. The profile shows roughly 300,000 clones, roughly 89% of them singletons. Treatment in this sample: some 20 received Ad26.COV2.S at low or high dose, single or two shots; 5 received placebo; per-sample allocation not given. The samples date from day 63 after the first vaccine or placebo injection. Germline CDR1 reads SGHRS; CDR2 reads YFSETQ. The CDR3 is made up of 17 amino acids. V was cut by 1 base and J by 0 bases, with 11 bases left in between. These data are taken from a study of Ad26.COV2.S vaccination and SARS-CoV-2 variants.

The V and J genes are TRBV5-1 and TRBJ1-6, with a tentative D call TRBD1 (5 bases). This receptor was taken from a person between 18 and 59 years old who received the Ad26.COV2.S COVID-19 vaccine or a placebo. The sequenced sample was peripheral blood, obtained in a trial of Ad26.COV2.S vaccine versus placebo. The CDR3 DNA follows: TGCGCCAGCAGCTTGACAGGCTCGAGCTCCTATAATTCACCCCTCCACTTT. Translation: CASSLTGSSSYNSPLHF. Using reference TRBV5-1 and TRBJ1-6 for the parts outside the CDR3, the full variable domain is KAGVTQTPRYLIKTRGQQVTLSCSPISGHRSVSWYQQTPGQGLQFLFEYFSETQRNKGNFPGRFSGRQFSNSRSEMNVSTLELGDSALYLCASSLTGSSSYNSPLHFGNGTRLTVT.